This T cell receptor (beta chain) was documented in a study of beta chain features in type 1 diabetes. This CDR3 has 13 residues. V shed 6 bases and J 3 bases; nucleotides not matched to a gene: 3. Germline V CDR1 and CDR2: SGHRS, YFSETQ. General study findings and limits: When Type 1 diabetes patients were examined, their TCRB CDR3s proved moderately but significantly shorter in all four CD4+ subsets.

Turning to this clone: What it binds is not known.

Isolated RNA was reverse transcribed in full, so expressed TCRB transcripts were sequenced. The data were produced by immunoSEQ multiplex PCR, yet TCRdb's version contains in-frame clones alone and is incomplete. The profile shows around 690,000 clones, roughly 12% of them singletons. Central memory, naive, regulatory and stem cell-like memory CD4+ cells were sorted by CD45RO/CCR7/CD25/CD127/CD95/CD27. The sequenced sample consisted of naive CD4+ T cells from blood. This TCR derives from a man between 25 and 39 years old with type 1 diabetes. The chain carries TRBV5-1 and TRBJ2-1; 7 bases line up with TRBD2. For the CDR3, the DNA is TGCGCCAGCACCGCGGGGGACTACAATGAGCAGTTCTTC. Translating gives CASTAGDYNEQFF.